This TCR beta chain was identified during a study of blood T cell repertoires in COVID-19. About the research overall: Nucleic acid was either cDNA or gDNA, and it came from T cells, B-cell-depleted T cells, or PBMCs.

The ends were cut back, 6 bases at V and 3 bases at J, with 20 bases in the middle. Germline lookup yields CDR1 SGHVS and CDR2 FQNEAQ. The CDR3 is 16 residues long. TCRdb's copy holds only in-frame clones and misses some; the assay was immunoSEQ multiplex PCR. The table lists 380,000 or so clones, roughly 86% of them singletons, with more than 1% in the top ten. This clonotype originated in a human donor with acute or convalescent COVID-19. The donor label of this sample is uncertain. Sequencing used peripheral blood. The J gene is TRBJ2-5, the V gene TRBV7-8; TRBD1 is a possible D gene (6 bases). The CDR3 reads CASRHGGRGSKETQYF. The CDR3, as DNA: TGTGCCAGCAGACATGGGGGCCGGGGTTCGAAAGAGACCCAGTACTTC.